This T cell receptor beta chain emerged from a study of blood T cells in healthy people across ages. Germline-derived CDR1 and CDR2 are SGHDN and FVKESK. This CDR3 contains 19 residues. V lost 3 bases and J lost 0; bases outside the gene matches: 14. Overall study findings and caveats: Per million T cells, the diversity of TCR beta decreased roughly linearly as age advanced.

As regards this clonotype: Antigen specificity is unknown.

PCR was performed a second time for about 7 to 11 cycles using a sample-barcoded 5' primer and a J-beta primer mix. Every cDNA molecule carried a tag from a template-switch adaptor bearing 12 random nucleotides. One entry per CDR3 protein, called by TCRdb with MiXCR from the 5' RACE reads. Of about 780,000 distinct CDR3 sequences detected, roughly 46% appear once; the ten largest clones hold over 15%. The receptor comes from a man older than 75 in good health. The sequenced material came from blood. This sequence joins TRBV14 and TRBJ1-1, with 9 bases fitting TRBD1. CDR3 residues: CASSHRTEWTGEMNTEAFF. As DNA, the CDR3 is TGTGCCAGCAGCCACCGAACCGAGTGGACAGGGGAAATGAACACTGAAGCTTTCTTT.